These 24 T cell receptor beta chains share one sample of origin, sequenced in a study of CD8+ T cells in alopecia areata. Reverse transcribed after extraction, RNA yielded cDNA as the sequencing template. Assay: immunoSEQ multiplex PCR; the TCRdb copy retains only in-frame clones and omits some. Seen here are 75,000 to 100,000 clones, about 40% observed once, and the top ten hold about 1.5%. Input material: CD4+ T cells sorted from blood. The receptors come from a human donor with alopecia areata.

This chain connects TRBV30 to TRBJ2-3; TRBD1 matches at 11 bases. Germline loops: CDR1 GTSNPN, CDR2 SVGIG (reference sequence). Trimming cost V 8 bases and J 0 bases; bases outside gene matches: 10. This CDR3 spans 16 amino acids. The DNA of the CDR3 is TGTGCCACGGACAGGGGGCGACAAGCTAGCACAGATACGCAGTATTTT. Translated, it gives CATDRGRQASTDTQYF.

This CDR3 reads CASTPLGAPYEQYF. The CDR3 coding sequence is TGTGCCAGCACGCCTTTAGGTGCACCCTACGAGCAGTACTTC. V and J are TRBV6-6 and TRBJ2-7; D not certain. CDR1 and CDR2 (germline): MNHNY, SVGAGI (reference sequence). The CDR3 spans 14 residues. With 7 bases removed from V and 2 bases from J, the gap between germline ends came to 15 bases.

This chain connects TRBV30 to TRBJ2-7; TRBD2 matches 7 bases. The CDR3 has 13 residues. The germline CDR1 and CDR2 sequences are GTSNPN and SVGIG (reference sequence). J lost 7 bases, V lost 0 bases, and 6 bases had no gene match. CDR3 sequence (DNA): TGTGCCTGGAGTGTATTACGGGGGGAAGAGCAGTACTTC. The encoded protein is CAWSVLRGEEQYF.

The rearrangement links TRBV18 to TRBJ2-5; the D is unclear. The length of the CDR3 is 14 residues. The germline V gene has CDR1 KGHSH and CDR2 LQKENI. V lost 1 base, J lost 5 bases, and 11 bases lay in between. CDR3 coding DNA: TGTGCCAGCTCACCACTCAGGTATCGGGAGACCCAGTACTTC. It is translated as CASSPLRYRETQYF.

In this sample, this clone turned up a few times. V gene TRBV19 combines with J gene TRBJ1-6, with D possibly matching TRBD1 (5 bases). Trimming shortened V by 8 bases and J by 10 bases, and 18 bases separated the two germline ends. Germline values: CDR1 LNHDA, CDR2 SQIVND (reference sequence). The CDR3 is made up of 14 amino acids. For the CDR3, the DNA is TGTGCCAGTCACAAACTGGGACGGCCATCACCCCTCCACTTT. Translating gives CASHKLGRPSPLHF.

This clone was seen once. The rearrangement joins TRBV25-1 to TRBJ2-5; 12 bases line up with TRBD1. This CDR3 spans 16 amino acids. J lost 4 bases, V lost 3 bases, and 6 bases had no gene match. Germline V gene sequence: CDR1 MGHDK, CDR2 SYGVNS. The CDR3 here is CASSDPGQGASETQYF. The CDR3 nucleotides read TGTGCCAGCAGTGACCCGGGACAGGGGGCGTCAGAGACCCAGTACTTC.

This clone was counted a single time. The chain combines TRBV5-1 with TRBJ2-2, with D perhaps being TRBD1 or TRBD2 (5 bases each). This CDR3 is built from 15 residues. V was clipped by 4 bases and J by 5 bases, with 15 bases between them. The germline CDR1 and CDR2 sequences are SGHRS and YFSETQ. For the CDR3, the DNA is TGCGCCAGCAGCGTTCTCACAGGAGGAACCGGGGAGCTGTTTTTT. Residues: CASSVLTGGTGELFF.

This sequence joins TRBV7-2 and TRBJ1-1; maybe TRBD1 (6 bases). Germline V gene lookup returns CDR1 SGHTA and CDR2 FQGNSA. The CDR3 length is 13 residues. Trimming took off 5 bases at V and 3 bases at J, with 10 bases between the two ends. CDR3: CASSPQGYTEAFF. The CDR3 DNA reads TGTGCCAGCAGCCCACAGGGATACACTGAAGCTTTCTTT. The full variable domain, completed using reference TRBV7-2 and TRBJ1-1, is GAGVSQSPSNKVTEKGKDVELRCDPISGHTALYWYRQSLGQGLEFLIYFQGNSAPDKSGLPSDRFSAERTGGSVSTLTIQRTQQEDSAVYLCASSPQGYTEAFFGQGTRLTVV.

This clone has more than one count but fewer than ten. The V and J genes are TRBV29-1 and TRBJ1-2, with D possibly matching TRBD1 (5 bases). Trimming shortened V by 0 bases and J by 4 bases, and 12 bases separated the two germline ends. Per germline, CDR1 SQVTM and CDR2 ANQGSEA. The CDR3 has 14 residues. CDR3 residues: CSVEDQGEGYGYTF. The CDR3 coding sequence is TGCAGCGTTGAAGATCAAGGGGAGGGCTATGGCTACACCTTC.

The CDR3 sequence: CAWSAYNEQFF. In nucleotides, the CDR3 is TGTGCCTGGAGCGCTTACAATGAGCAGTTCTTC. The chain carries TRBV30 and TRBJ2-1; no clear D. V shed 3 bases and J shed 4 bases, with 4 bases lying between them. CDR3 length: 11 amino acids. In germline, CDR1 is GTSNPN, CDR2 SVGIG (reference sequence).

Only a few counts were recorded for this clone. This chain links TRBV20-1 with TRBJ1-2; TRBD1 aligns across 7 bases. V shed 6 bases and J 8 bases; nucleotides not matched to a gene: 6. CDR3 size: 11 residues. Per the germline V gene, CDR1 is DFQATT and CDR2 is SNEGSKA (reference sequence). The CDR3 region is CSARQGGGYTF. CDR3 coding DNA: TGCAGTGCGCGACAGGGCGGCGGCTACACCTTC.

The chain links TRBV29-1 to TRBJ1-1; D gene unclear. Between the trimmed V and J ends, which lost 1 base and 1 base, there was a span of 13 bases. The CDR3 has 15 residues. Per germline, CDR1 SQVTM and CDR2 ANQGSEA. DNA of the CDR3: TGCAGCGTTGAAGGTAGGCTTTATGGGAACACTGAAGCTTTCTTT. Encoded protein: CSVEGRLYGNTEAFF.

The chain links TRBV27 to TRBJ1-2, with 7 positions matching TRBD1. V trimming: 6 bases; J trimming: 4 bases; junction bases outside the gene matches: 5. CDR3 length: 13 residues. CDR1 and CDR2 from the germline V gene are MNHEY and SMNVEV (reference sequence). CDR3 sequence: CASRQGQLYGYTF. In DNA form, the CDR3 reads TGTGCCAGCAGGCAGGGACAGCTCTATGGCTACACCTTC.

The V gene is TRBV2, the J gene TRBJ1-5; perhaps TRBD1 as D (6 bases). The CDR3 is 13 residues long. V was cut by 7 bases and J by 0 bases, with 7 bases left in between. CDR1 is SNHLY and CDR2 is FYNNEI in the germline V gene. CDR3 amino acids: CASTGDSNQPQHF. CDR3 in DNA: TGTGCCAGCACAGGGGATAGCAATCAGCCCCAGCATTTT. Looking up the rest from reference TRBV2 and TRBJ1-5 gives the full variable domain: EPEVTQTPSHQVTQMGQEVILRCVPISNHLYFYWYRQILGQKVEFLVSFYNNEISEKSEIFDDQFSVERPDGSNFTLKIRSTKLEDSAMYFCASTGDSNQPQHFGDGTRLSIL.

This clone was detected once. The chain uses TRBV5-1 and TRBJ2-5; D may be TRBD1 or TRBD2 (5 bases each). Trimming removed 7 bases at V and 5 bases at J, with 18 bases between. This CDR3 contains 14 residues. Germline V CDR1 and CDR2: SGHRS, YFSETQ. CDR3 nucleotide sequence: TGCGCCAGCGCGAAGGAAAGGGGCGGGGAGACCCAGTACTTC. Its protein product is CASAKERGGETQYF. The full variable domain, rest sourced from reference TRBV5-1 and TRBJ2-5, is KAGVTQTPRYLIKTRGQQVTLSCSPISGHRSVSWYQQTPGQGLQFLFEYFSETQRNKGNFPGRFSGRQFSNSRSEMNVSTLELGDSALYLCASAKERGGETQYFGPGTRLLVL.

The J gene is TRBJ1-2, the V gene TRBV30, with a weak D call TRBD1 (5 bases). Trimming cost V 5 bases and J 3 bases, with 10 bases left between them. Germline CDR1 is GTSNPN and CDR2 is SVGIG (reference sequence). The CDR3 extends over 12 amino acids. This CDR3 reads CAWERGYYGYTF. The CDR3 DNA sequence: TGTGCCTGGGAGCGGGGCTACTATGGCTACACCTTC.

This clone was observed a handful of times. This sequence joins TRBV7-6 and TRBJ2-3, with 11 bases fitting TRBD2. Germline V gives CDR1 SGHVS, CDR2 FNYEAQ. J lost 7 bases, V lost 5 bases, and 8 bases had no gene match. This CDR3 has 15 residues. CDR3 protein: CASSTGSGGAYTQYF. Written as DNA, the CDR3 is TGTGCCAGCAGCACCGGTAGCGGGGGGGCCTATACGCAGTATTTT.

The chain recombines TRBV7-2 with TRBJ2-5; D is possibly TRBD1 (6 bases). Germline CDR1 and CDR2: SGHTA and FQGNSA. V lost 2 bases and J 2 bases, leaving 12 bases between the germline ends. The CDR3 loop spans 15 amino acids. CDR3 nucleotide sequence: TGTGCCAGCAGCTTATTTGGACAGCAACAAGAGACCCAGTACTTC. Encoded protein: CASSLFGQQQETQYF.

V gene TRBV5-6 combines with J gene TRBJ2-7; 9 nucleotides line up with TRBD1. The CDR3 length is 15 residues. V lost 2 bases, J lost 3 bases, and 6 bases stayed unmatched. Germline V lookup: CDR1 SGHDT, CDR2 YYEEEE. CDR3 bases: TGTGCCAGCAGCTTAATAAGGACAGGGGACTACGAGCAGTACTTC. Residues: CASSLIRTGDYEQYF.

The CDR3: CSVIRSYDEQFF. CDR3 DNA: TGCAGCGTTATTAGGTCCTATGATGAGCAGTTCTTC. This chain joins TRBV29-1 and TRBJ2-1; D not resolved. Between the trimmed V and J ends, which lost 5 bases and 8 bases, there was a span of 13 bases. The CDR3 has 12 amino acids. In germline, CDR1 is SQVTM, CDR2 ANQGSEA.

This rearrangement joins TRBV29-1 to TRBJ1-2; TRBD1 aligns across 8 bases. Germline-derived CDR1 and CDR2 are SQVTM and ANQGSEA. The CDR3 has 12 amino acids. V lost 8 bases to trimming and J lost 2 bases; unmatched junction nucleotides: 4. CDR3 DNA: TGCAGCTCAGGGGGCGCGAACTATGGCTACACCTTC. It specifies CSSGGANYGYTF.

This clone turned up a few times. The V gene is TRBV7-9, the J gene TRBJ1-4; D gene ambiguous. Trimming left V 5 bases short and J 7 bases short, with 14 bases between. The germline CDR1 and CDR2 sequences are SEHNR and FQNEAQ (reference sequence). CDR3 length equals 14 residues. The CDR3 sequence is CASSLRGPVEKLFF. The CDR3 DNA reads TGTGCCAGCAGCCTTCGTGGGCCAGTTGAAAAACTGTTTTTT. Supplemented by reference TRBV7-9 and TRBJ1-4, the full variable domain reads DTGVSQNPRHKITKRGQNVTFRCDPISEHNRLYWYRQTLGQGPEFLTYFQNEAQLEKSRLLSDRFSAERPKGSFSTLEIQRTEQGDSAMYLCASSLRGPVEKLFFGSGTQLSVL.

The V gene is TRBV18, the J gene TRBJ1-6; TRBD1 aligns across 8 bases. CDR1 is KGHSH and CDR2 is LQKENI in the germline V gene. This CDR3 contains 14 residues. J gave up 6 bases and V 3 bases, and 1 base lay outside the gene matches. The CDR3 region has the DNA TGTGCCAGCTCACCGACAGGGGTTAATTCACCCCTCCACTTT. Translating gives CASSPTGVNSPLHF.

The J gene is TRBJ2-5, the V gene TRBV29-1; the D call may be TRBD1 or TRBD2 (5 bases each). Trimming removed 7 bases at V and 2 bases at J, with 11 bases between. This CDR3 has 12 residues. CDR1 is SQVTM, CDR2 ANQGSEA, per germline. In nucleotides, the CDR3 is TGCAGCGGGGGGACGGCGCAAGAGACCCAGTACTTC. This encodes CSGGTAQETQYF.